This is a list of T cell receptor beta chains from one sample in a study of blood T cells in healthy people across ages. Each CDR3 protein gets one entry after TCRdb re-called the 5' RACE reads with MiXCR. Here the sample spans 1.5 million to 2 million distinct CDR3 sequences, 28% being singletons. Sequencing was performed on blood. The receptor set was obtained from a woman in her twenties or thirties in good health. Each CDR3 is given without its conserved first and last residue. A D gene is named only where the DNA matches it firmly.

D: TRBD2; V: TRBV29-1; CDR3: SAPTSGGETQY
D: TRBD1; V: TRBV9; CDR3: ASSESLGTGEETQY
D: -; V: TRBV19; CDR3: ASSIAQGRNQPQH
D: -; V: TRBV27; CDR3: ASSLLGRADYGYT
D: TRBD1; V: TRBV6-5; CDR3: ASRRGQNYGYT
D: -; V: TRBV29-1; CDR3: SAELGATGYT
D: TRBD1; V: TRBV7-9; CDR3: ASSLEDRGLSYEQY
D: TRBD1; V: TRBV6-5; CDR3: ASSFQGAAKNIQY
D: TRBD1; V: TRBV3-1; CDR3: ASSRAGGWELF
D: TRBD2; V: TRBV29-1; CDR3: SVGGGREQF
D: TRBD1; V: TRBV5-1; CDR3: ASSFWDSVPYEQY
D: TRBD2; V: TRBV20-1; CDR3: SARGESGGVLSYNEQF
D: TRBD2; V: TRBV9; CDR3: ASSGGLAGERELF
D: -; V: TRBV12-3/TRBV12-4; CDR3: ASSLAGRVSTDTQY
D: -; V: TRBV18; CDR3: ASSSQEEETQY
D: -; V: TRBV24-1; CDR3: ATSDFSGREAF
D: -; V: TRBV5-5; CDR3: ANSPRGATPDTQY
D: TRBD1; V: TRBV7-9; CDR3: ASSFDREGNEKLF
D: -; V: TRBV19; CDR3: ASGHNEQF
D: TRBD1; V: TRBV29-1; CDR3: SVGRQGSGANVLT
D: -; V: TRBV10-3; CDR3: AISESPDSGELF
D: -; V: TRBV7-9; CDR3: ASSLAGVHEQF
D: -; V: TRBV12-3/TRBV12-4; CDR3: ASSPTKPDRGAF
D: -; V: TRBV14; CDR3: ASSRTASSRQETQY
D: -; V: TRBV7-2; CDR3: ASRIIGGLNNEQF
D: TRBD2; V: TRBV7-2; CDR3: ASSLPGLNEQF
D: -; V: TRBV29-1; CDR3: SVAGREETQY
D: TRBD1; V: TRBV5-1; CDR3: ASSLVRTGEAKNIRY
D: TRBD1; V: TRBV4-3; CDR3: ASSQGDRWNEQF